One and the same sample provided the 17 T cell receptor beta chains below, sequenced in a study of CD8 T cells in ankylosing spondylitis. MiXCR was run by TCRdb on the 5' RACE reads, yielding one entry per CDR3 protein. The sample lists 100,000 to 150,000 distinct CDR3 sequences, roughly 7.3% occurring once. Sequencing used blood, either unsorted or a sorted T cell fraction (not recorded which). The receptors shown here come from a male donor with ankylosing spondylitis or in good health (not recorded which).

The rearrangement joins TRBV27 to TRBJ1-5; 7 bases are a match to TRBD1. This CDR3 comprises 17 residues. In germline, CDR1 is MNHEY, CDR2 SMNVEV (reference sequence). V gave up 5 bases and J gave up 2 bases; unmatched junction bases: 12. CDR3 nucleotide sequence: TGTGCCAGCAGTCCTCTTGGACAGGTTCAGGGCAATCAGCCCCAGCATTTT. Translated, it gives CASSPLGQVQGNQPQHF.

This clonotype was seen ten or more times. The rearrangement links TRBV20-1 to TRBJ2-5; D might be TRBD1 or TRBD2, each matching 5 bases. There are 13 residues in the CDR3. Germline CDR1 DFQATT, CDR2 SNEGSKA (reference sequence). With 6 bases removed from V and 1 base from J, the gap between germline ends came to 12 bases. CDR3 protein: CSADGTLQETQYF. CDR3 DNA sequence: TGCAGTGCAGACGGGACCCTCCAAGAGACCCAGTACTTC.

The chain recombines TRBV5-4 with TRBJ2-3; 7 positions agree with TRBD2. The germline V gene encodes CDR1 SGHNT and CDR2 YYREEE (reference sequence). CDR3 size: 16 residues. Germline trimming cut 4 bases from V and 3 bases from J; bases unmatched to any gene: 11. CDR3 DNA sequence: TGTGCCAGCAGCACCCCCCGCGGGGGTGGAACAGATACGCAGTATTTT. Encoded protein: CASSTPRGGGTDTQYF.

This clonotype turned up a few times. The chain links TRBV10-3 to TRBJ2-2; 9 nucleotides agree with TRBD1. The CDR3 consists of 16 residues. CDR1 ENHRY and CDR2 SYGVKD come from the germline V gene. The V segment lost 7 bases and the J segment 4 bases; nucleotides outside the gene matches: 10. This CDR3 reads CAITDRDRDSTGELFF. CDR3 bases: TGTGCCATCACCGACAGGGACAGGGATAGCACCGGGGAGCTGTTTTTT.

Concerning this clonotype: A single base separates this from a much larger clone, so it may be a read error. The rearrangement uses TRBV20-1 and TRBJ2-1, with 9 bases fitting TRBD2. Losses at the gene ends were 0 bases for V and 12 bases for J; bases not matched to a gene: 12. The CDR3 is 15 residues long. CDR1 and CDR2 (germline): DFQATT, SNEGSKA (reference sequence). The CDR3 spells CSAREGRGGFPGQFF. Here the CDR3 DNA reads TGCAGTGCTAGAGAGGGGCGGGGGGGCTTCCCTGGGCAGTTCTTC.

This clonotype has a count of ten or more. The V gene is TRBV15, the J gene TRBJ2-7; tentatively, D is TRBD1 (5 bases). Per germline, CDR1 LNHNV and CDR2 YYDKDF (reference sequence). The length of the CDR3 is 15 residues. Between the trimmed V and J ends, which lost 1 base and 4 bases, there was a span of 14 bases. Written as DNA, the CDR3 is TGTGCCACCAGCAGAGGACAGTGGGCGAATTACGAGCAGTACTTC. This gives the protein CATSRGQWANYEQYF.

This clonotype was counted only a few times. The rearrangement joins TRBV7-9 to TRBJ2-7; D is ambiguous. The CDR3 spans 13 residues. CDR1 and CDR2 from the germline V gene are SEHNR and FQNEAQ (reference sequence). Between the trimmed V and J ends, which lost 5 bases and 4 bases, there was a span of 12 bases. CDR3 sequence (DNA): TGTGCCAGCAGCGGCGAGCCCGCGTACGAGCAGTACTTC. As protein: CASSGEPAYEQYF.

This clonotype was seen many times. The rearrangement joins TRBV5-1 to TRBJ2-7; either TRBD1 or TRBD2 may supply D (5 bases each). V lost 4 bases, J lost 7 bases, and 21 bases lay in between. The CDR3 is 15 residues long. In germline, CDR1 is SGHRS, CDR2 YFSETQ. The CDR3 DNA reads as TGCGCCAGCAGCACCTCGGGGACGGGATTTGGTGAGCAGTACTTC. Protein: CASSTSGTGFGEQYF.

The CDR3 nucleotides are TGTGCCAGCAGCGCCGGGGCTTCCGGGGGCTACGAGCAGTACTTC. Translation: CASSAGASGGYEQYF. V usage is TRBV3-1 and J usage is TRBJ2-7; TRBD2 is a possible D gene (6 bases). Germline V gene data show CDR1 as LGHDT and CDR2 as YNNKEL (reference sequence). The CDR3 spans 15 residues. Between the trimmed V and J ends, which lost 5 bases and 3 bases, there was a span of 17 bases.

This clonotype was counted ten times or more. The gene calls are TRBV7-9 and TRBJ2-1; no clear D gene. Trimming left V 4 bases short and J 0 bases short, with 10 bases between. Germline CDR1 SEHNR, CDR2 FQNEAQ (reference sequence). This CDR3 region has 15 residues. CDR3 region: CASSYTLGSYNEQFF. The CDR3 DNA sequence: TGTGCCAGCAGCTATACCCTGGGCTCCTACAATGAGCAGTTCTTC.

J is TRBJ1-5 and V is TRBV11-2, with D possibly matching TRBD1 (6 bases). V was shortened by 5 bases and J by 0 bases, with 11 bases between the two germline ends. The CDR3 spans 15 residues. Germline CDR1 SGHAT, CDR2 FQNNGV. The CDR3 sequence is CASSQGTYSNQPQHF. The CDR3 nucleotides are TGTGCCAGCAGCCAGGGGACATATAGCAATCAGCCCCAGCATTTT.

Many counts were recorded for this clonotype. CDR3: CSARRAGRANEQFF. The DNA of the CDR3 is TGCAGTGCTAGACGGGCAGGACGGGCCAATGAGCAGTTCTTC. This chain connects TRBV20-1 to TRBJ2-1; no clear D. Germline V gene sequence: CDR1 DFQATT, CDR2 SNEGSKA (reference sequence). The CDR3 totals 14 residues. V gave up 2 bases and J gave up 6 bases, with 14 bases separating them.

This clonotype was recorded at least ten times. The chain is built from TRBV18 and TRBJ2-3; 10 bases align to TRBD2. V was clipped by 3 bases and J by 4 bases; unmatched bases: 10. CDR3 length equals 17 residues. The germline V gene has CDR1 KGHSH and CDR2 LQKENI. CDR3 region: CASSPSRAGGRADTQYF. The CDR3 bases are TGTGCCAGCTCACCCTCCAGAGCGGGGGGGCGCGCAGATACGCAGTATTTT.

The rearrangement uses TRBV5-1 and TRBJ2-3; 9 bases align to TRBD2. CDR3 size: 17 residues. CDR1 is SGHRS and CDR2 is YFSETQ in the germline V gene. J was trimmed by 1 base and V by 0 bases; bases with no gene match: 6. CDR3 sequence (DNA): TGCGCCAGCAGCTTGGGAGTCTCTAGCGGGGGCACAGATACGCAGTATTTT. It translates to CASSLGVSSGGTDTQYF.

This clonotype has at least ten counts. The rearrangement joins TRBV7-2 to TRBJ1-2; D uncertain. The CDR3 runs to 15 residues. Germline CDR1 is SGHTA and CDR2 is FQGNSA. Deletions cut 5 bases from V and 0 bases from J, with 13 bases between. For the CDR3, the DNA is TGTGCCAGCAGCCCGCGGGCCGGAGCTAACTATGGCTACACCTTC. Its protein product is CASSPRAGANYGYTF.

Ten or more counts support this clonotype. The chain links TRBV9 to TRBJ2-4; 10 bases align to TRBD1. The CDR3 consists of 19 residues. Trimming took 3 bases from V and 0 from J; bases not matched to a gene: 12. Germline V gives CDR1 SGDLS, CDR2 YYNGEE. CDR3 region: CASSARPGTGDRAKNIQYF. In DNA form, the CDR3 reads TGTGCCAGCAGCGCCCGTCCCGGGACAGGGGACAGAGCCAAAAACATTCAGTACTTC.

This clonotype showed up many times. As DNA, the CDR3 is TGCGCCAGCAGCTTGGGTGACATTAACGAGCAGTACTTC. Its translation is CASSLGDINEQYF. The chain has TRBV5-1 and TRBJ2-7; D is uncertain. With 0 bases removed from V and 5 bases from J, the gap between germline ends came to 9 bases. Germline CDR1 and CDR2: SGHRS and YFSETQ. The length of the CDR3 is 13 residues.